This entry lists 29 T cell receptor beta chains sequenced from one sample in a study of blood T cell repertoires in COVID-19. Clones were sequenced by immunoSEQ multiplex PCR, and TCRdb holds only the in-frame ones, with some missing. The sample gives about 59,000 clones, approximately 79% of which show up once; around a tenth is in the top ten. Sequencing was carried out using peripheral blood. These TCRs come from a human donor in a cohort sampled during active COVID-19.

The genes are TRBV6-5 and TRBJ2-1, with D tentatively TRBD1 (5 bases). Germline CDR1 MNHEY, CDR2 SVGAGI. The V end was cut by 0 bases, the J end by 0 bases, with 9 bases between. This CDR3 is 16 amino acids long. CDR3 sequence: CASSYSRTSSYNEQFF. As DNA, the CDR3 is TGTGCCAGCAGTTACTCCAGGACATCCTCCTACAATGAGCAGTTCTTC.

The chain combines TRBV6-4 with TRBJ2-1; D may be TRBD1 (5 bases). This CDR3 region has 15 residues. V lost 3 bases and J lost 7, with 16 bases in between. In germline, CDR1 is MRHNA, CDR2 SNTAGT. This CDR3 is CASSEESGSWNEQFF. The CDR3 region has the DNA TGTGCCAGCAGTGAGGAGTCAGGGTCGTGGAATGAGCAGTTCTTC.

The rearrangement uses TRBV27 and TRBJ1-5, with TRBD1 as a possible D gene (6 bases). V was cut by 2 bases and J by 7 bases, with 15 bases left in between. The CDR3 consists of 15 residues. CDR1 and CDR2 (germline): MNHEY, SMNVEV (reference sequence). The CDR3 DNA reads TGTGCCAGCAGTTTAACGACAGGCGGAGGACAGCCCCAGCATTTT. Its protein is CASSLTTGGGQPQHF.

This chain links TRBV14 with TRBJ2-6, with D perhaps matching TRBD1 (5 bases). CDR1 is SGHDN, CDR2 FVKESK, per germline. Trimming took 7 bases from V and 0 from J, leaving 13 bases between them. The CDR3 loop spans 16 amino acids. CDR3 amino acids: CASNKAQGSGANVLTF. The CDR3 coding sequence is TGTGCCAGCAATAAAGCCCAGGGCTCTGGGGCCAACGTCCTGACTTTC.

The CDR3: CATLGQGDQETQYF. DNA for the CDR3: TGTGCCACCCTGGGACAGGGGGATCAAGAGACCCAGTACTTC. V usage is TRBV24-1 and J usage is TRBJ2-5, with 11 positions matching TRBD1. CDR1 and CDR2 from the germline V gene are KGHDR and SFDVKD. This CDR3 is built from 14 residues. The V gene end was trimmed by 9 bases and the J gene end by 2 bases; junction bases not matched to a gene: 4.

The rearrangement joins TRBV7-2 to TRBJ1-1; D is undetermined. Trimming cost V 4 bases and J 0 bases, with 12 bases left between them. Germline V CDR1 and CDR2: SGHTA, FQGNSA. The CDR3 loop spans 15 amino acids. In nucleotides, the CDR3 is TGTGCCAGCAGCTCCCAACTCGGGGTGAACACTGAAGCTTTCTTT. Translating gives CASSSQLGVNTEAFF. The whole variable domain, filled in from reference TRBV7-2 and TRBJ1-1, reads GAGVSQSPSNKVTEKGKDVELRCDPISGHTALYWYRQSLGQGLEFLIYFQGNSAPDKSGLPSDRFSAERTGGSVSTLTIQRTQQEDSAVYLCASSSQLGVNTEAFFGQGTRLTVV.

In this sample, this clone turned up a few times. DNA of the CDR3: TGCGCCAGCAGCTCAAGAGGCTCTAGCGGAGCCTACGAGCAGTACTTC. Its protein product is CASSSRGSSGAYEQYF. The chain is built from TRBV4-1 and TRBJ2-7; 7 bases align to TRBD2. Germline CDR1 reads MGHRA; CDR2 reads YSYEKL. V shed 5 bases and J 2 bases; nucleotides not matched to a gene: 12. This CDR3 is built from 16 residues.

This clone has only a few counts. The gene calls are TRBV28 and TRBJ2-7; TRBD1 aligns across 7 bases. The length of the CDR3 is 12 residues. Trimming at V came to 11 bases and at J to 3 bases, leaving 7 bases not matched to a gene. Germline-derived CDR1 and CDR2 are MDHEN and SYDVKM. The CDR3: CAVTGQYYEQYF. The CDR3 coding sequence is TGTGCCGTCACGGGACAGTACTACGAGCAGTACTTC.

The chain recombines TRBV10-3 with TRBJ2-1, with 9 bases fitting TRBD1. Unmatched junction bases numbered 10, after V lost 8 bases and J lost 8 bases. CDR1 is ENHRY and CDR2 is SYGVKD in the germline V gene. CDR3 size: 14 residues. The CDR3 reads CAILKQGAGDEQFF. Written as DNA, the CDR3 is TGTGCCATCCTGAAACAGGGGGCTGGAGATGAGCAGTTCTTC.

The chain uses TRBV7-2 and TRBJ2-5, with 9 positions matching TRBD2. The germline gives CDR1 SGHTA, CDR2 FQGNSA. Trimming cost V 2 bases and J 3 bases; bases outside gene matches: 7. The CDR3 loop spans 16 amino acids. As DNA, the CDR3 is TGTGCCAGCAGCTTAAGATACGGCGGGAGGGAAGAGACCCAGTACTTC. The encoded protein is CASSLRYGGREETQYF.

The chain has TRBV6-2 or TRBV6-3 and TRBJ2-1; tentatively, D is TRBD2 (6 bases). CDR1 and CDR2 from the germline V gene are MNHEY and SVGEGT. The length of the CDR3 is 15 residues. Trimming stripped 2 bases from V and 7 bases from J, with 15 bases between. The CDR3 nucleotides read TGTGCCAGCAGTTACCTAGGGACTGGAAAAAATGAGCAGTTCTTC. Protein sequence: CASSYLGTGKNEQFF.

This clone was recorded a few times. The chain uses TRBV11-2 and TRBJ2-7; the D gene is possibly TRBD1 (6 bases). Trimming took 1 base from V and 2 from J, leaving 12 bases between them. Germline V gene sequence: CDR1 SGHAT, CDR2 FQNNGV. The CDR3 is 15 amino acids. CDR3 in DNA: TGTGCCAGCAGCTTAGGCGTAGGGGGTACCTACGAGCAGTACTTC. Amino acids: CASSLGVGGTYEQYF.

The chain carries TRBV7-2 and TRBJ1-5; D is uncertain. This CDR3 contains 16 residues. Trimming took off 2 bases at V and 1 base at J, with 12 bases between the two ends. Germline V gene lookup returns CDR1 SGHTA and CDR2 FQGNSA. CDR3 sequence: CASSLLPRGSNQPQHF. The CDR3 nucleotides are TGTGCCAGCAGCTTATTGCCCCGGGGAAGCAATCAGCCCCAGCATTTT.

The chain is built from TRBV11-2 and TRBJ2-7, with TRBD1 matching 8 bases. Looked up from germline, CDR1 is SGHAT and CDR2 is FQNNGV. V shed 4 bases and J 1 base; nucleotides not matched to a gene: 3. The CDR3 contains 14 residues. CDR3 coding DNA: TGTGCCAGCAGCTCTCAGGGGGCTTCCTACGAGCAGTACTTC. The encoded protein is CASSSQGASYEQYF. Filled out from reference TRBV11-2 and TRBJ2-7, the complete variable domain reads EAGVAQSPRYKIIEKRQSVAFWCNPISGHATLYWYQQILGQGPKLLIQFQNNGVVDDSQLPKDRFSAERLKGVDSTLKIQPAKLEDSAVYLCASSSQGASYEQYFGPGTRLTVT.

The CDR3 DNA reads as TGTGCCATCAGTGAGGAGGGTGGTACTAATGAAAAACTGTTTTTT. Translating it yields CAISEEGGTNEKLFF. The chain uses TRBV10-3 and TRBJ1-4, with D uncertain. In germline, CDR1 is ENHRY, CDR2 SYGVKD. Deletions cut 2 bases from V and 2 bases from J, with 9 bases between. The CDR3 runs 15 residues.

The chain combines TRBV28 with TRBJ2-3; a possible D gene is TRBD1 (7 bases). The CDR3 is made up of 16 amino acids. The ends were cut back, 6 bases at V and 3 bases at J, with 19 bases in the middle. The germline V gene encodes CDR1 MDHEN and CDR2 SYDVKM. The CDR3 loop is CASSRRGRGGTDTQYF. For the CDR3, the DNA is TGTGCCAGCAGCCGAAGGGGGCGGGGTGGTACAGATACGCAGTATTTT. The complete variable domain, with remaining parts taken from reference TRBV28 and TRBJ2-3, reads DVKVTQSSRYLVKRTGEKVFLECVQDMDHENMFWYRQDPGLGLRLIYFSYDVKMKEKGDIPEGYSVSREKKERFSLILESASTNQTSMYLCASSRRGRGGTDTQYFGPGTRLTVL.

V is TRBV3-1 (or the pseudogene TRBV3-2) and J is TRBJ1-2, with TRBD1 matching 8 bases. Looked up from germline, CDR1 is LGHDT and CDR2 is YNNKEL (reference sequence). The CDR3 loop spans 13 amino acids. With V trimmed by 7 bases and J by 4 bases, 5 bases remained unmatched. CDR3 sequence (DNA): TGTGCCAGCACCCGAACAGGGGGCTATGGCTACACCTTC. Its protein is CASTRTGGYGYTF.

This sequence joins TRBV23-1 and TRBJ1-2; 8 bases align to TRBD1. TRBV23-1 is sorted into the ORF group, with uncertain function. V lost 0 bases, J lost 7 bases, and 7 bases stayed unmatched. The CDR3 runs to 15 residues. This chain's CDR3 is CASSQSPPGGRGYTF. CDR3 nucleotide sequence: TGCGCCAGCAGTCAATCCCCCCCAGGGGGCCGTGGCTACACCTTC.

V is TRBV24-1 and J is TRBJ1-4, with unresolved D. Trimming took 9 bases from V and 2 from J, leaving 6 bases between them. Germline V lookup: CDR1 KGHDR, CDR2 SFDVKD. This CDR3 comprises 12 residues. In nucleotides, the CDR3 is TGTGCCACCTCGGGGACTAATGAAAAACTGTTTTTT. Its translation: CATSGTNEKLFF.

The gene calls are TRBV7-8 and TRBJ2-2; D remains unclear. Germline CDR1 is SGHVS and CDR2 is FQNEAQ. The CDR3 is 14 amino acids. V was clipped by 2 bases and J by 1 base, with 5 bases between them. The CDR3 coding sequence is TGTGCCAGCAGCTTACAGGAGAACACCGGGGAGCTGTTTTTT. Translating gives CASSLQENTGELFF.

The chain employs TRBV7-9 and TRBJ2-1, with D possibly matching TRBD1 (6 bases). CDR1 and CDR2 from the germline V gene are SEHNR and FQNEAQ (reference sequence). The CDR3 spans 14 residues. Trimming cost V 4 bases and J 5 bases, with 12 bases left between them. The CDR3 nucleotides read TGTGCCAGCAGCTCGCCGGGGACAAACAATGAGCAGTTCTTC. Encoded protein: CASSSPGTNNEQFF.

The J gene is TRBJ2-1, the V gene TRBV4-1; D is possibly TRBD2 (6 bases). This CDR3 has 17 amino acids. Trimming took off 2 bases at V and 3 bases at J, with 17 bases between the two ends. Per germline, CDR1 MGHRA and CDR2 YSYEKL. The DNA of the CDR3 is TGCGCCAGCAGCCAACCACTCCGACTAGACCGCTACAATGAGCAGTTCTTC. Encoded protein: CASSQPLRLDRYNEQFF.

The V and J genes are TRBV5-1 and TRBJ2-2; 8 bases agree with TRBD2. CDR3 length: 19 amino acids. V was pared by 4 bases and J by 5 bases, with 19 bases of the junction left unmatched. From germline, CDR1 is SGHRS and CDR2 YFSETQ. The CDR3 nucleotides are TGCGCCAGCAGCCCGGGGGACCTAGCGGGCCTAACTGCGACCGGGGAGCTGTTTTTT. Translation: CASSPGDLAGLTATGELFF.

The genes are TRBV27 and TRBJ1-5; D is unresolved. Germline CDR1 reads MNHEY; CDR2 reads SMNVEV (reference sequence). There are 15 residues in the CDR3. Trimming took 0 bases from V and 1 from J, leaving 7 bases between them. This CDR3 reads CASSLSWESNQPQHF. For the CDR3, the DNA is TGTGCCAGCAGTTTATCCTGGGAGAGCAATCAGCCCCAGCATTTT.

V gene TRBV19 combines with J gene TRBJ2-7; a weak D match, TRBD1 (6 bases). The ends were cut back, 5 bases at V and 6 bases at J, with 23 bases in the middle. Germline V gives CDR1 LNHDA, CDR2 SQIVND (reference sequence). The CDR3 is 16 amino acids. CDR3 nucleotides: TGTGCCAGTAGTGCCTTCCCCAGGGGCCCCGGTGCCGAGCAGTACTTC. Its protein is CASSAFPRGPGAEQYF.

The V gene is TRBV24-1, the J gene TRBJ2-1; D may be TRBD2 (6 bases). V shed 2 bases and J shed 7 bases, with 14 bases lying between them. Germline CDR1 reads KGHDR; CDR2 reads SFDVKD. The CDR3 has 15 amino acids. The CDR3 sequence: CATSDWGTQRNEQFF. In DNA form, the CDR3 reads TGTGCCACCAGTGATTGGGGGACTCAGAGGAATGAGCAGTTCTTC.

This clone has only one observation. This sequence joins TRBV25-1 and TRBJ2-7; 9 positions match TRBD1. CDR1 is MGHDK and CDR2 is SYGVNS in the germline V gene. V trimming: 4 bases; J trimming: 4 bases; junction bases outside the gene matches: 11. The CDR3 length is 16 residues. The CDR3 DNA is TGTGCCAGCAGTGCCGGGTCAAACAGGGGGCCTTACGAGCAGTACTTC. The encoded protein is CASSAGSNRGPYEQYF.

The table lists this clone with a count of one. V is TRBV19 and J is TRBJ2-3, with D possibly matching TRBD1 (5 bases). Per the germline V gene, CDR1 is LNHDA and CDR2 is SQIVND (reference sequence). Between the trimmed V and J ends, which lost 7 bases and 2 bases, there was a span of 16 bases. The CDR3 has 15 amino acids. The CDR3 DNA is TGTGCCAGTACCCACAGGTGGCAGAACACAGATACGCAGTATTTT. Its translation: CASTHRWQNTDTQYF. The variable domain in full, with the rest retrieved from reference TRBV19 and TRBJ2-3, is DGGITQSPKYLFRKEGQNVTLSCEQNLNHDAMYWYRQDPGQGLRLIYYSQIVNDFQKGDIAEGYSVSREKKESFPLTVTSAQKNPTAFYLCASTHRWQNTDTQYFGPGTRLTVL.

This chain joins TRBV3-1 (or the pseudogene TRBV3-2) and TRBJ2-5, with D maybe TRBD1 (6 bases). Germline V lookup: CDR1 LGHDT, CDR2 YNNKEL (reference sequence). The CDR3 length is 16 residues. V lost 0 bases to trimming and J lost 5 bases, with 16 bases between them. As DNA, the CDR3 is TGTGCCAGCAGCCAAGAGTTACAGGGCTGGGGGGAGACCCAGTACTTC. This codes for CASSQELQGWGETQYF.